Shown below are 2 T cell receptor beta chains from a single sample sequenced in a study of T-cell memory formation after mild COVID-19. MiXCR, applied by TCRdb to the 5' RACE reads, yields one record per CDR3 protein. The sample contains approximately 390,000 distinct CDR3 sequences, about 15% of which appear only once. The sequenced sample was PBMCs or a T cell subset sorted from them (not recorded which). These receptor sequences come from a man aged 18 to 30 who had mild COVID-19 (a few samples of this study predate the infection). Cell type and time point are not known.

In this sample, this clonotype turned up a few times. V usage is TRBV19 and J usage is TRBJ2-3; TRBD2 matches at 7 bases. Per germline, CDR1 LNHDA and CDR2 SQIVND (reference sequence). V dropped 10 bases and J dropped 4; count of bases not matched to a gene: 8. The CDR3 runs 13 residues. The CDR3 sequence: CATLRAGADTQYF. The DNA of the CDR3 is TGTGCCACCCTCAGGGCGGGGGCAGATACGCAGTATTTT.

This clonotype occurred a few times. The rearrangement uses TRBV7-9 and TRBJ2-3, with 15 bases fitting TRBD2. Trimming took 3 bases from V and 4 from J; bases not matched to a gene: 11. Germline loops: CDR1 SEHNR, CDR2 FQNEAQ (reference sequence). The CDR3 length is 19 residues. The CDR3 DNA reads TGTGCCAGCAGCTTCGCCATCCGGACTAGCGGGGGGGCGTCAGATACGCAGTATTTT. Translated: CASSFAIRTSGGASDTQYF.